A selection of T cell receptor beta chains follows, all from one sample in a study of beta chain features in type 1 diabetes. The table came from immunoSEQ multiplex PCR; TCRdb's copy has only in-frame clones and leaves some out. The sample lists roughly 41,000 clones; more than 40% were seen once. Sequencing was performed on central memory CD4+ T cells from blood. The source of these receptors is a woman under 30 in good health. Each CDR3 is given with its conserved first and last residue. Each record gives: D gene, clone size, J gene, V gene, CDR3 DNA, CDR3 protein. A D gene is named only where the DNA matches it firmly. Clone size is given for some rows only: seen once, a few or many times, or a class if the clone is expanded.

TRBD1 | . | TRBJ2-3 | TRBV6-1 | TGTGCCAGCAGTGTGACAGGGGGCCTTGGGACAGATACGCAGTATTTT | CASSVTGGLGTDTQYF
. | few | TRBJ2-5 | TRBV5-1 | TGCGCCAGCAGTCAGAACCAAGAGACCCAGTACTTC | CASSQNQETQYF
. | once | TRBJ2-7 | TRBV5-6 | TGTGCCAGCACCCCGGGTGGGGGGGGGCGCCGCTACGAGCAGTACTTC | CASTPGGGGRRYEQYF
. | . | TRBJ1-1 | TRBV6-1 | TGTGCCAGCAGTGAAGCTCAGGGCTGGATGGGGACTGAAGCTTTCTTT | CASSEAQGWMGTEAFF
. | . | TRBJ2-1 | TRBV6-5 | TGTGCCAGCAGTGAAGCCCGGCCAGGTGAGCAGTTCTTC | CASSEARPGEQFF
. | . | TRBJ2-3 | TRBV19 | TGTGCCAGTTCCGAATACTCTCTCGACACAGATACGCAGTATTTT | CASSEYSLDTDTQYF
. | . | TRBJ2-3 | TRBV10-1 | TGCGCCAGCAGTGAGCGGGGAATTCCAGATACGCAGTATTTT | CASSERGIPDTQYF
TRBD2 | . | TRBJ2-3 | TRBV7-9 | TGTGCCAGCAGCTTAGGCTTAGCGGGGCTGTCAGATACGCAGTATTTT | CASSLGLAGLSDTQYF
. | . | TRBJ2-1 | TRBV5-1 | TGCGCCAGCAGCTTGGGTGGAGGGATCAATGAGCAGTTCTTC | CASSLGGGINEQFF
TRBD1 | . | TRBJ2-2 | TRBV7-8 | TGTGCCAGCAGCTTATTCCAGGGGGCCCTGAACACCGGGGAGCTGTTTTTT | CASSLFQGALNTGELFF
. | . | TRBJ2-7 | TRBV5-6 | TGTGCCAGCAGCTTGTTTGAGGACGAGCAGTACTTC | CASSLFEDEQYF
TRBD1 | . | TRBJ1-1 | TRBV10-2 | TGCGCCAGCGGGAGACAGGGATATACTGAAGCTTTCTTT | CASGRQGYTEAFF
TRBD1 | . | TRBJ2-4 | TRBV7-9 | TGTGCCAGCAGCATAGGACAGGGATTGGCCAAAAACATTCAGTACTTC | CASSIGQGLAKNIQYF
. | . | TRBJ1-5 | TRBV18 | TGTGCCAGCTCCCCAAACAGGGATCAGCCCCAGCATTTT | CASSPNRDQPQHF
TRBD2 | . | TRBJ2-2 | TRBV7-8 | TGTGCCAGCAGCTTAAACCTAGCGGGGGGGCCGGGCGGGGAGCTGTTTTTT | CASSLNLAGGPGGELFF
TRBD1 | . | TRBJ2-1 | TRBV5-1 | TGCGCCAGCAGCCCCCCCGGGACAGGGGGGTCCTACAATGAGCAGTTCTTC | CASSPPGTGGSYNEQFF
. | . | TRBJ2-3 | TRBV4-3 | TGCGCCAGCAGCCGCCTACAGGGCGTCCCGCAGTATTTT | CASSRLQGVPQYF
. | . | TRBJ1-1 | TRBV5-1 | TGCGCCAGCAGCTTGGAGGGGGCTGAAGCTTTCTTT | CASSLEGAEAFF
TRBD1 | medium-sized | TRBJ2-3 | TRBV30 | TGTGCCGGACAGGGCTACACAGATACGCAGTATTTT | CAGQGYTDTQYF
TRBD2 | once | TRBJ2-1 | TRBV11-2 | TGTGCCAGCAGCACAAGGACTAGCGTGGGCAATGAGCAGTTCTTC | CASSTRTSVGNEQFF
. | . | TRBJ2-5 | TRBV5-6 | TGTGCCAGCAGCTTACCAGGGCAGGAGACCCAGTACTTC | CASSLPGQETQYF
. | many | TRBJ1-5 | TRBV7-2 | TGTGCCAGCAGCCGAAGCCTGATGCGGCCTAAATACCCCCAGCATTTT | CASSRSLMRPKYPQHF